The following is a T cell receptor (beta chain) sequence with its context. The antigen is not known. This sample is drawn from a study of graft-versus-host responses after intestinal transplantation. As for the study in general: Anti-thymocyte globulin induction was given to all recipients, followed by tacrolimus and steroids for around three years.

CDR1 and CDR2 from the germline V gene are SGHVS and FQNEAQ. Trimming pared 4 bases from V and 0 bases from J, leaving 7 bases between. CDR3 length: 13 amino acids. Repertoires were generated with immunoSEQ multiplex PCR, while TCRdb's copy carries only in-frame clones and drops some. In the table there are approximately 97,000 clones, roughly 90% of which are singletons. The starting material was unstimulated CD8+ T cells sorted from spleen or lymph node cells, obtained before transplant. The chain carries TRBV7-8 and TRBJ2-7, with D perhaps matching TRBD1 (5 bases). The TCR originated in a human donor who was the organ donor for an intestinal transplant. The CDR3 reads CASSWTLSYEQYF. CDR3 nucleotides: TGTGCCAGCAGCTGGACACTCTCCTACGAGCAGTACTTC.